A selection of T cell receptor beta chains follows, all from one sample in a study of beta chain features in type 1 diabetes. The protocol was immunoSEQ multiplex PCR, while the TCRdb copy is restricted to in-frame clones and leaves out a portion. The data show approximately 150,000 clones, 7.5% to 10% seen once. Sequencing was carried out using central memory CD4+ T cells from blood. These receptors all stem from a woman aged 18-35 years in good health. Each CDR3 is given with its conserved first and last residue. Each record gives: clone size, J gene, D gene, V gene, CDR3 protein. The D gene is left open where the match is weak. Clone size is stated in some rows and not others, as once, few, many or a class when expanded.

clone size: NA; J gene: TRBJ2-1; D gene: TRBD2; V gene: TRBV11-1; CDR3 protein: CASSRGPAGDFNNEQFF
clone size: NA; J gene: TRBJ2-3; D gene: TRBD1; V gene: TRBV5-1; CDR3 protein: CASSSATGGTDTQYF
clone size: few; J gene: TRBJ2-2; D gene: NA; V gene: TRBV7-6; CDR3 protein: CASSFQGTGELFF
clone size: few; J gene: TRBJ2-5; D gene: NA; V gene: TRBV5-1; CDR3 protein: CASEDSGETQYF
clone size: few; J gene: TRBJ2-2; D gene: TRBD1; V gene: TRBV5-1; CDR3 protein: CASSLFSDRAFTGELFF
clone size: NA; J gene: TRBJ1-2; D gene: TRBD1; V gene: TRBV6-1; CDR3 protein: CASSEVGTGEPFNYGYTF
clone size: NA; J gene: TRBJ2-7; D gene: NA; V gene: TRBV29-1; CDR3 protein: CSVGRGSYEQYF
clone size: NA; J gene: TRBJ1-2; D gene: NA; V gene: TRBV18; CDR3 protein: CASSPTRGTLYGYTF
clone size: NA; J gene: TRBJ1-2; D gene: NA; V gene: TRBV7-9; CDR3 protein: CASSLSPYGYTF
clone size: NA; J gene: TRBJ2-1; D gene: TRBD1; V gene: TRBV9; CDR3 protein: CASSFGTGGYNEQFF
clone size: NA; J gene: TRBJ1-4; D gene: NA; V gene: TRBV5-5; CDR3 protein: CASSLLPGEEKLFF
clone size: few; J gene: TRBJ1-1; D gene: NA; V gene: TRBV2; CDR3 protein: CASSENGRGEAFF
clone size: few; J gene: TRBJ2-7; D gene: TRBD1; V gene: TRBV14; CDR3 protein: CASSPRTGGGEQYF
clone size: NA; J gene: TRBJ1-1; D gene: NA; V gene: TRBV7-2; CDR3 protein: CASSSTYSAEAFF
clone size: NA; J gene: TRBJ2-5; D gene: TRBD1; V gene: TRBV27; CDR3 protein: CASSTTGPAETQYF
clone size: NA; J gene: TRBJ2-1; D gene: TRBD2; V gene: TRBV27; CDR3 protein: CASSLPITSGYNEQFF
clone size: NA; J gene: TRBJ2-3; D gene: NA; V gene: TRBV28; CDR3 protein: CASCDSADTQYF
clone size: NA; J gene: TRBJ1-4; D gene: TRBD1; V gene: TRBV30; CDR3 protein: CAWSLTGSEEKLFF
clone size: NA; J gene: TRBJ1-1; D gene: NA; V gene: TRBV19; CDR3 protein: CASSNGYTEAFF
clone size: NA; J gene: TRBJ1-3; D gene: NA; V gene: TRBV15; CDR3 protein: CATSLDSNTIYF
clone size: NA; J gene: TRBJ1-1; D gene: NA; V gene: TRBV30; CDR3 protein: CAWSLMGTSTEAFF
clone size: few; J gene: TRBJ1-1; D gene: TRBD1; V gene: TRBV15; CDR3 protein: CATSGGQGAVTEAFF
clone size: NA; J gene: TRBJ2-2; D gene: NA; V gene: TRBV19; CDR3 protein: CASSISLNTGELFF
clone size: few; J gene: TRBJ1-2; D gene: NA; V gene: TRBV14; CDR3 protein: CASSQDLGYGYTF
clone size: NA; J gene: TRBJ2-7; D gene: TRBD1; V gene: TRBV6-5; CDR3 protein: CASSPDRAPIYEQYF
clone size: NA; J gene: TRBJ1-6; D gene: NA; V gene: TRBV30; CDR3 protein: CAWSVQTNSPLHF
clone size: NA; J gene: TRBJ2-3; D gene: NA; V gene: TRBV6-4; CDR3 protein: CASSPQGFSTDTQYF
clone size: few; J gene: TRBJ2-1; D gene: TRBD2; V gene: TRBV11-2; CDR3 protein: CASSVGLRDNEQFF
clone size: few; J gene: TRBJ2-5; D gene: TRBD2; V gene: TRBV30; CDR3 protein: CAWRTSGSQETQYF
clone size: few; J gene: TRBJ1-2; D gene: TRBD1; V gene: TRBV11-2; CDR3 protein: CASSPGQDYGYTF
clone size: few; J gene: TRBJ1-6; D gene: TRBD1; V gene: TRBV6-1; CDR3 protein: CASLEGQGNSPLHF
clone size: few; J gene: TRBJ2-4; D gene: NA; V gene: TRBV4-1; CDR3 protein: CASSQGESISAIQYF
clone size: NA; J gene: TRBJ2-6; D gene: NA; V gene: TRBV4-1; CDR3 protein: CASSQLEGRGSGANVLTF
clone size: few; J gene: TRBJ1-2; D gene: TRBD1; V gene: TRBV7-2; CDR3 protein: CASSLEQGYVGYTF
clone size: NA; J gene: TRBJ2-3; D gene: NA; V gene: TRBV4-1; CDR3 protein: CASSQGGTASTDTQYF
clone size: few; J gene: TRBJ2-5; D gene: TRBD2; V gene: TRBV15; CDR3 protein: CATSRELAGVGETQYF
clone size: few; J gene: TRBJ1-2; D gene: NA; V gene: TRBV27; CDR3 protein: CASRIQGSNYGYTF
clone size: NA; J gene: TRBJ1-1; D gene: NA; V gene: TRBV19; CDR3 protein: CASSIRGTLRTEAFF
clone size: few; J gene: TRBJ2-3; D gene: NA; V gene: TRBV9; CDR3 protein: CASSASVRAKGTDTQYF
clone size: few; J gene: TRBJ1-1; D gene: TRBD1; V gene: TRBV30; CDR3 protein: CAWRGDRPVTEAFF
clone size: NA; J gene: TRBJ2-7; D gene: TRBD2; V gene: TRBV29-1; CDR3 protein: CSVLKLAGLAYEQYF
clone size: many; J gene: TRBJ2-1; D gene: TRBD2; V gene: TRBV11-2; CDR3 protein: CASSLGVPAGDQFF
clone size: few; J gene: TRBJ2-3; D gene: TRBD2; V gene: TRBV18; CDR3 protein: CASSPPTSFPDTQYF
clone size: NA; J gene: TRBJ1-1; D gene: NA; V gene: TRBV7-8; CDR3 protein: CASSLLQTALGTEAFF
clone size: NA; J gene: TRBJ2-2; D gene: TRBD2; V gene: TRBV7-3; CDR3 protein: CASSLTSTSGAGELFF
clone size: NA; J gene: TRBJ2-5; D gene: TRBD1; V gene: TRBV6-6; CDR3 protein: CASSLATGRETQYF
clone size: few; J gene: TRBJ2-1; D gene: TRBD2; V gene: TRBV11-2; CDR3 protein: CASSPGTSVYNEQFF
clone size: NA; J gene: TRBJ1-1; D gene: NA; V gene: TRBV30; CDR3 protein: CAWSQTRQESFF
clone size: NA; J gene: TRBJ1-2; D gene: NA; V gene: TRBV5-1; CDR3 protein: CASSLGSGFYGYTF
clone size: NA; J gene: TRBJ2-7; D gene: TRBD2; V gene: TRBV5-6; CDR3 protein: CASSSFSGGEQYF
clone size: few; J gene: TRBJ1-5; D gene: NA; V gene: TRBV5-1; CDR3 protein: CASSYDNPSNQPQHF
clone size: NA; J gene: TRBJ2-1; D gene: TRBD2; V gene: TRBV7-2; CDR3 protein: CASSSTGDYPPEQFF